These 18 T cell receptor beta chains were all obtained from the same sample, sequenced in a study of blood T cells in healthy people across ages. Alongside a J-beta primer mix, a sample-barcoded 5' primer served in a second PCR lasting about 7 to 12 cycles. Each CDR3 protein is one row after TCRdb ran MiXCR on the 5' RACE reads. The repertoire consists of 600,000 to 1,000,000 distinct CDR3 sequences, with roughly 50% occurring once and the leading ten covering 20% to 25%. Specimen: blood. Every receptor here comes from a young man in good health.

In this sample, this clonotype turned up a few times. Being one base from a much bigger clone, this may be a read error. The V and J genes are TRBV12-3 or TRBV12-4 and TRBJ2-1, with D possibly matching TRBD2 (5 bases). This CDR3 has 14 amino acids. As DNA, the CDR3 is TGTGCCAGCAGTGTAGCGCCGGCCACGAATGAGCAGTTCTTC. Translation gives CASSVAPATNEQFF.

This clonotype was counted once. The CDR3 reads CASSGRGHNEQFF. Written as DNA, the CDR3 is TGTGCCAGCAGCGGTAGAGGGCACAATGAGCAGTTCTTC. The V gene is TRBV7-3, the J gene TRBJ2-1; tentative D call: TRBD2 (5 bases). In germline, CDR1 is SGHTA, CDR2 FQGTGA. V lost 5 bases to trimming and J lost 5 bases, with 10 bases between them. The CDR3 contains 13 residues.

The V and J genes are TRBV30 and TRBJ1-2; no clear D. The length of the CDR3 is 12 residues. V dropped 3 bases and J dropped 8 bases, with 13 bases sitting between them. Germline values: CDR1 GTSNPN, CDR2 SVGIG (reference sequence). The CDR3 DNA reads as TGTGCCTGGAGCCTTCGTACGTCGGGCTACACCTTC. Protein product: CAWSLRTSGYTF.

V gene TRBV6-2 or TRBV6-3 combines with J gene TRBJ1-1, with no clear D. This CDR3 is built from 13 residues. The V gene's germline CDR1 is MNHEY and CDR2 SVGEGT. V was shortened by 7 bases and J by 7 bases, with 16 bases between the two germline ends. CDR3 sequence reads: CASTNTPTGEAFF. The DNA for the CDR3 is TGTGCCAGCACTAATACTCCGACGGGTGAAGCTTTCTTT.

This clonotype turned up a few times. This chain connects TRBV12-3 or TRBV12-4 to TRBJ2-5; 9 bases are shared with TRBD2. The last part of the DNA fits TRBJ2-7 better; the J call may be wrong. The CDR3 spans 15 residues. CDR3: CASSRSSGIAYEQYF. The DNA for the CDR3 is TGTGCCAGTAGTCGATCTAGCGGGATCGCCTACGAGCAGTACTTC.

This clonotype was observed a handful of times. The chain employs TRBV7-9 and TRBJ2-1; 7 bases agree with TRBD2. After removal of 3 bases from V and 12 bases from J, the junction contained 20 bases not matched to a gene. This CDR3 spans 17 amino acids. CDR1 is SEHNR, CDR2 FQNEAQ, per germline (reference sequence). The CDR3 nucleotides are TGTGCCAGCAGCTTCAGTCGTGGGGCTAGCGGAGGCGCTGGGCAGTTCTTC. This translates into CASSFSRGASGGAGQFF.

In its sample, this clonotype was seen a few times. The V call is TRBV20-1, the J call TRBJ1-2, with D possibly matching TRBD1 (6 bases). This CDR3 contains 14 residues. V was cut by 5 bases and J by 2 bases, with 15 bases left in between. CDR1 is DFQATT and CDR2 is SNEGSKA in the germline V gene (reference sequence). The CDR3, as DNA: TGCAGTGCTGGCGGTTTGGACAGAAACTATGGCTACACCTTC. Translation: CSAGGLDRNYGYTF.

The chain joins TRBV29-1 to TRBJ2-5; the D gene is possibly TRBD2 (6 bases). Trimming removed 0 bases at V and 4 bases at J, with 27 bases between. The V gene's germline CDR1 is SQVTM and CDR2 ANQGSEA. The CDR3 sequence is 19 residues long. The CDR3 nucleotides read TGCAGCGTTGAAGATCTTCAATTAAGCTTGTTGGGAGGATCAGAGACCCAGTACTTC. As protein: CSVEDLQLSLLGGSETQYF.

The rearrangement joins TRBV29-1 to TRBJ1-2; unclear D gene. Germline loops: CDR1 SQVTM, CDR2 ANQGSEA. Trimming removed 4 bases at V and 4 bases at J, with 10 bases between. This CDR3 has 12 amino acids. In DNA form, the CDR3 reads TGCAGCGTTGTGTCCCCCACCTATGGCTACACCTTC. Protein product: CSVVSPTYGYTF.

V is TRBV7-8 and J is TRBJ2-6, with no clear D. Per the germline V gene, CDR1 is SGHVS and CDR2 is FQNEAQ. The CDR3 runs 15 residues. V was cut by 6 bases and J by 0 bases, with 9 bases left in between. The DNA for the CDR3 is TGTGCCAGCAGACGACGGTTCTCTGGGGCCAACGTCCTGACTTTC. It specifies CASRRRFSGANVLTF.

J is TRBJ1-4 and V is TRBV27; no clear D gene. This CDR3 has 17 residues. Looked up from germline, CDR1 is MNHEY and CDR2 is SMNVEV (reference sequence). Trimming cost V 3 bases and J 8 bases, with 22 bases left between them. CDR3 protein: CASSLTRSRTTEEKLFF. For the CDR3, the DNA is TGTGCCAGCAGTTTGACTAGGTCGCGTACGACCGAGGAAAAACTGTTTTTT.

This clonotype showed up just once. CDR3 region: CASKGGGDYGYTF. The DNA for the CDR3 is TGTGCCTCAAAAGGAGGAGGGGACTATGGCTACACCTTC. The chain employs TRBV27 and TRBJ1-2, with D possibly matching TRBD1 (5 bases). The CDR3 covers 13 residues. CDR1 and CDR2 from the germline V gene are MNHEY and SMNVEV (reference sequence). V was clipped by 11 bases and J by 3 bases, with 16 bases between them.

V and J are TRBV11-2 and TRBJ1-6; 10 bases are a match to TRBD1. CDR1 and CDR2 (germline): SGHAT, FQNNGV. Trimming at V came to 4 bases and at J to 9 bases, leaving 6 bases not matched to a gene. CDR3 length: 15 amino acids. CDR3 nucleotide sequence: TGTGCCAGCAGCTACGACAGGGGGCCGGGTTCACCCCTCCACTTT. This codes for CASSYDRGPGSPLHF.

This chain connects TRBV20-1 to TRBJ1-1, with TRBD1 as a possible D gene (5 bases). V gave up 6 bases and J gave up 10 bases, with 24 bases separating them. This CDR3 region has 14 residues. Germline V CDR1 and CDR2: DFQATT, SNEGSKA (reference sequence). CDR3 in amino acids: CSATASGQLDRAFF. As DNA, the CDR3 is TGCAGTGCAACCGCCTCAGGACAACTGGATCGAGCTTTCTTT.

This clonotype was found a few times. The chain links TRBV4-1 to TRBJ1-1, with 10 positions matching TRBD1. Trimming took 4 bases from V and 0 from J; bases not matched to a gene: 5. The CDR3 totals 16 residues. Looked up from germline, CDR1 is MGHRA and CDR2 is YSYEKL. This CDR3 reads CASSPGQGKMNTEAFF. Here the CDR3 DNA reads TGCGCCAGCAGCCCGGGACAGGGGAAAATGAACACTGAAGCTTTCTTT.

This clonotype has a count of ten or more. V usage is TRBV28 and J usage is TRBJ1-2; D perhaps matches TRBD1 (5 bases). V shed 0 bases and J shed 6 bases, with 17 bases lying between them. This CDR3 contains 16 residues. Germline V CDR1 and CDR2: MDHEN, SYDVKM. The CDR3 sequence is CASSLWGRGALDGYTF. The CDR3 region has the DNA TGTGCCAGCAGTTTATGGGGGCGGGGCGCCCTTGATGGCTACACCTTC.

This sequence joins TRBV15 and TRBJ2-7, with 7 bases identical to TRBD2. With V trimmed by 0 bases and J by 5 bases, 7 bases remained unmatched. CDR3 size: 15 residues. CDR1 is LNHNV and CDR2 is YYDKDF in the germline V gene (reference sequence). CDR3 in amino acids: CATSRDRGSGHEQYF. Here the CDR3 DNA reads TGTGCCACCAGCAGAGATCGCGGGAGCGGGCACGAGCAGTACTTC.

The genes are TRBV29-1 and TRBJ2-7; TRBD2 matches 7 bases. This CDR3 region has 16 residues. Germline V gene lookup returns CDR1 SQVTM and CDR2 ANQGSEA. Trimming took 4 bases from V and 2 from J; bases not matched to a gene: 14. CDR3 sequence (DNA): TGCAGCGTTGTCCTGTACGACGGGGGGAGAACCTACGAGCAGTACTTC. Translated: CSVVLYDGGRTYEQYF.